Below, 7 T cell receptor beta chains from the same sample are listed, as sequenced in a study of blood T cell repertoires in COVID-19. Repertoires were generated with immunoSEQ multiplex PCR, while TCRdb's copy carries only in-frame clones and drops some. The sample consists of about 180,000 clones, approximately 89% of them appearing once. The sequenced material came from peripheral blood. These receptors were collected from a woman in her twenties or thirties with acute or convalescent COVID-19.

Only a few counts were recorded for this clone. The chain couples TRBV5-1 to TRBJ2-1, with 10 bases identical to TRBD2. V was pared by 6 bases and J by 7 bases, with 10 bases of the junction left unmatched. CDR3 length equals 15 residues. Germline assignment: CDR1 SGHRS and CDR2 YFSETQ. CDR3 region: CASTSSGSSLNEQFF. The DNA for the CDR3 is TGCGCCAGCACCTCTAGCGGGAGTTCCTTAAATGAGCAGTTCTTC.

The CDR3 DNA follows: TGTGCCAGCAGTTTAGAACTAGGAGGAGGGAACACAGATACGCAGTATTTT. This codes for CASSLELGGGNTDTQYF. The chain uses TRBV27 and TRBJ2-3; possibly TRBD2 for D (6 bases). Germline CDR1 reads MNHEY; CDR2 reads SMNVEV (reference sequence). The germline V and J ends were trimmed by 2 bases and 2 bases, with 17 bases remaining between them. This CDR3 comprises 17 residues.

V and J are TRBV29-1 and TRBJ2-1, with D possibly TRBD1 on 6 matching bases. V lost 7 bases and J 5 bases, leaving 18 bases between the germline ends. Germline V lookup: CDR1 SQVTM, CDR2 ANQGSEA. The CDR3 spans 14 residues. CDR3 in amino acids: CSAQLGDTHNEQFF. CDR3 DNA sequence: TGCAGCGCCCAATTGGGGGACACACACAATGAGCAGTTCTTC.

V gene TRBV6-5 combines with J gene TRBJ2-1; D possibly corresponds to TRBD2 (5 bases). Per the germline V gene, CDR1 is MNHEY and CDR2 is SVGAGI. Trimming left V 6 bases short and J 7 bases short, with 10 bases between. CDR3 length equals 12 residues. The CDR3 DNA reads TGTGCCAGCAGCCTTCGAGGGAATGAGCAGTTCTTC. It codes for CASSLRGNEQFF.

The chain joins TRBV11-3 to TRBJ1-1; the D gene is possibly TRBD1 (6 bases). This CDR3 spans 13 amino acids. Germline V lookup: CDR1 SGHNT, CDR2 YENEEA. The V end lost 4 bases, the J end lost 11 bases, and 17 bases lay between the germline ends. The CDR3 DNA follows: TGTGCCAGCAGCTCCTGGACAGACGTGGCCGCTTTCTTT. Its translation is CASSSWTDVAAFF.

This clone was observed a handful of times. The CDR3 reads CASSQDFGNSPLHF. Written as DNA, the CDR3 is TGTGCCAGCAGCCAAGATTTCGGGAATTCACCCCTCCACTTT. The chain joins TRBV3-1 (or the pseudogene TRBV3-2) to TRBJ1-6; D unresolved. V lost 0 bases to trimming and J lost 7 bases, with 7 bases between them. There are 14 residues in the CDR3. From germline, CDR1 is LGHDT and CDR2 YNNKEL (reference sequence).

The chain is built from TRBV30 and TRBJ2-6; 7 nucleotides agree with TRBD2. The CDR3 length is 16 residues. J lost 1 base, V lost 4 bases, and 7 bases had no gene match. The germline V gene has CDR1 GTSNPN and CDR2 SVGIG (reference sequence). DNA of the CDR3: TGTGCCTGGACTCGAACGGGGGGTTCTGGGGCCAACGTCCTGACTTTC. Encoded protein: CAWTRTGGSGANVLTF.